A single sample is the source of the 30 T cell receptor beta chains below, sequenced in a study of cytotoxic CD8 clonotypes in ibrutinib-treated CLL. Clones were read by immunoSEQ multiplex PCR, and TCRdb kept only the in-frame ones, dropping some. The top ten hold 6.5% to 8% of the sample, which has under 150,000 clones, 80% seen once. The sample consisted of PBMCs, taken after 36 months of ibrutinib treatment. Receptors originate from a human donor with chronic lymphocytic leukemia.

The sample holds one count of this clone. The chain carries TRBV2 and TRBJ2-1; 11 bases match TRBD1. Germline values: CDR1 SNHLY, CDR2 FYNNEI. The length of the CDR3 is 15 residues. The junction had 2 bases not matched to a gene; V was cut back by 3 bases and J by 4 bases. The CDR3 DNA sequence: TGTGCCAGCAGTGAGGGACAGGGGGTGTACAATGAGCAGTTCTTC. Translating gives CASSEGQGVYNEQFF.

The chain combines TRBV30 with TRBJ2-1; D unclear. Germline V gene lookup returns CDR1 GTSNPN and CDR2 SVGIG (reference sequence). V shed 3 bases and J shed 0 bases, with 18 bases lying between them. This CDR3 comprises 17 residues. In DNA, the CDR3 is TGTGCCTGGAGAACCCCTCTCGGTCCTCGCTCCTACAATGAGCAGTTCTTC. As protein: CAWRTPLGPRSYNEQFF.

V is TRBV2 and J is TRBJ2-7; D gene ambiguous. V gave up 4 bases and J gave up 7 bases, with 5 bases separating them. CDR1 and CDR2 from the germline V gene are SNHLY and FYNNEI. The CDR3 covers 10 residues. CDR3 region: CASSGIEQYF. The CDR3, as DNA: TGTGCCAGCAGTGGCATTGAGCAGTACTTC. The full variable domain, its missing parts supplied by reference TRBV2 and TRBJ2-7, is EPEVTQTPSHQVTQMGQEVILRCVPISNHLYFYWYRQILGQKVEFLVSFYNNEISEKSEIFDDQFSVERPDGSNFTLKIRSTKLEDSAMYFCASSGIEQYFGPGTRLTVT.

V gene TRBV6-1 combines with J gene TRBJ2-1; the D gene is possibly TRBD2 (5 bases). The ends were cut back, 2 bases at V and 10 bases at J, with 24 bases in the middle. Germline V gene sequence: CDR1 MNHNS, CDR2 SASEGT. The length of the CDR3 is 17 residues. The CDR3 sequence: CASSERGSTPMVWEQFF. The DNA of the CDR3 is TGTGCCAGCAGTGAAAGAGGGTCGACCCCCATGGTGTGGGAGCAGTTCTTC.

This clone has just one count. The chain has TRBV12-5 and TRBJ1-2; D may be TRBD1 (6 bases). The CDR3 extends over 16 amino acids. V was shortened by 4 bases and J by 2 bases, with 17 bases between the two germline ends. Germline values: CDR1 LGHNT, CDR2 FRNRAP. The CDR3 loop reads CASGSPVGQGNYGYTF. The CDR3 DNA is TGTGCTAGTGGTTCCCCCGTGGGGCAGGGGAACTATGGCTACACCTTC. Complete variable domain (other parts from reference TRBV12-5 and TRBJ1-2): DARVTQTPRHKVTEMGQEVTMRCQPILGHNTVFWYRQTMMQGLELLAYFRNRAPLDDSGMPKDRFSAEMPDATLATLKIQPSEPRDSAVYFCASGSPVGQGNYGYTFGSGTRLTVV.

The chain carries TRBV5-4 and TRBJ2-7; a weak D match, TRBD1 (6 bases). Trimming took 0 bases from V and 1 from J, leaving 8 bases between them. Germline loops: CDR1 SGHNT, CDR2 YYREEE (reference sequence). CDR3 length: 14 amino acids. The CDR3 nucleotides read TGTGCCAGCAGCTTGGAGGACAGTTCCTACGAGCAGTACTTC. Translating it yields CASSLEDSSYEQYF.

The chain links TRBV19 to TRBJ2-3; a weak D match, TRBD2 (6 bases). V was pared by 7 bases and J by 2 bases, with 13 bases between. The germline CDR1 and CDR2 sequences are LNHDA and SQIVND (reference sequence). The CDR3 is made up of 14 amino acids. The CDR3, as DNA: TGTGCCAGTACCCCGGGACTCCTCACAGATACGCAGTATTTT. It yields the protein CASTPGLLTDTQYF.

CDR3 region: CASSSAGTSSYNEQFF. The CDR3 bases are TGTGCCAGCAGTTCGGCCGGGACTAGCTCCTACAATGAGCAGTTCTTC. V and J are TRBV5-4 and TRBJ2-1; 8 bases agree with TRBD2. The germline V gene encodes CDR1 SGHNT and CDR2 YYREEE (reference sequence). The CDR3 contains 16 residues. With 5 bases clipped from V and 0 bases from J, the junction kept 7 bases outside the gene matches.

The chain couples TRBV6-6 to TRBJ1-1; TRBD1 might be the D (6 bases). The CDR3 runs 15 residues. Germline lookup yields CDR1 MNHNY and CDR2 SVGAGI (reference sequence). V was clipped by 2 bases and J by 4 bases, with 14 bases between them. The CDR3 spells CASSYQVGGGTEAFF. CDR3 sequence (DNA): TGTGCCAGCAGTTACCAGGTGGGGGGCGGCACTGAAGCTTTCTTT.

The rearrangement joins TRBV30 to TRBJ2-1; D is unresolved. V was cut by 5 bases and J by 1 base, with 21 bases left in between. Looked up from germline, CDR1 is GTSNPN and CDR2 is SVGIG (reference sequence). CDR3 length: 17 residues. The CDR3 sequence is CAWAPPPRLESYNEQFF. In nucleotides, the CDR3 is TGTGCCTGGGCCCCTCCCCCTCGGCTTGAATCCTACAATGAGCAGTTCTTC.

The genes are TRBV6-5 and TRBJ2-1, with 8 bases fitting TRBD1. The J segment lost 5 bases and the V segment lost 0 bases, leaving 3 bases of the junction unmatched. This CDR3 spans 15 amino acids. Germline V gene sequence: CDR1 MNHEY, CDR2 SVGAGI. The CDR3 coding sequence is TGTGCCAGCAGTTACTCGGGACAGGCGAACAATGAGCAGTTCTTC. This encodes CASSYSGQANNEQFF.

The genes are TRBV23-1 and TRBJ1-2, with a tentative D call TRBD1 (5 bases). TRBV23-1 is identified as an open reading frame with a role that is uncertain. The CDR3 loop spans 14 amino acids. The V end lost 4 bases, the J end lost 5 bases, and 14 bases lay between the germline ends. The CDR3 bases are TGCGCCAGCAGTCTACAGGCGAGGCTTTATGGCTACACCTTC. It yields the protein CASSLQARLYGYTF.

The CDR3 nucleotides are TGTGCCAGCAGTCCAAACGACAGGATCGGCTTGGATACGCAGTATTTT. Translation gives CASSPNDRIGLDTQYF. The chain links TRBV27 to TRBJ2-3; D perhaps matches TRBD1 (6 bases). Germline V CDR1 and CDR2: MNHEY, SMNVEV (reference sequence). The CDR3 sequence is 16 residues long. V was cut by 5 bases and J by 6 bases, with 21 bases left in between.

This chain links TRBV5-1 with TRBJ1-1; D uncertain. The V gene's germline CDR1 is SGHRS and CDR2 YFSETQ. The CDR3 totals 13 residues. Trimming left V 0 bases short and J 1 base short, with 4 bases between. The DNA for the CDR3 is TGCGCCAGCAGCTTGGACAGGAACACTGAAGCTTTCTTT. As protein: CASSLDRNTEAFF.

The V gene is TRBV7-9, the J gene TRBJ2-7; D perhaps matches TRBD2 (7 bases). Trimming left V 10 bases short and J 3 bases short, with 16 bases between. Germline V gene lookup returns CDR1 SEHNR and CDR2 FQNEAQ (reference sequence). The CDR3 length is 13 residues. CDR3 protein: CAIRGAPDYEQYF. The DNA of the CDR3 is TGTGCCATCCGGGGGGCCCCCGACTACGAGCAGTACTTC.

The V call is TRBV7-9, the J call TRBJ1-2, with D perhaps TRBD1 (5 bases). The length of the CDR3 is 14 residues. The germline V and J ends were trimmed by 2 bases and 5 bases, with 12 bases remaining between them. In germline, CDR1 is SEHNR, CDR2 FQNEAQ (reference sequence). The CDR3 reads CASSLFGGGYGYTF. For the CDR3, the DNA is TGTGCCAGCAGCTTATTTGGGGGTGGTTATGGCTACACCTTC.

V gene TRBV5-1 combines with J gene TRBJ2-5; maybe TRBD2 (7 bases). Germline V lookup: CDR1 SGHRS, CDR2 YFSETQ. V gave up 6 bases and J gave up 4 bases, with 16 bases separating them. The CDR3 covers 14 residues. CDR3 sequence (DNA): TGCGCCAGCACACCCCGAGGGGGGGCAGAGACCCAGTACTTC. As protein: CASTPRGGAETQYF.

The chain links TRBV4-1 to TRBJ1-3, with D possibly being TRBD1 (5 bases). Germline V gene lookup returns CDR1 MGHRA and CDR2 YSYEKL. V shed 0 bases and J shed 2 bases, with 11 bases lying between them. The CDR3 contains 16 residues. CDR3 sequence (DNA): TGCGCCAGCAGCCAAGAGAACAGGCTGCCTGGAAACACCATATATTTT. It codes for CASSQENRLPGNTIYF.

The chain uses TRBV10-3 and TRBJ2-7, with D perhaps given as TRBD1 or TRBD2 (5 bases each). This CDR3 contains 13 residues. V shed 6 bases and J shed 4 bases, with 13 bases lying between them. CDR1 ENHRY and CDR2 SYGVKD come from the germline V gene. The CDR3 sequence: CAIRGPEYYEQYF. CDR3 DNA sequence: TGTGCCATCAGGGGACCGGAGTATTACGAGCAGTACTTC.

The CDR3 here is CASSRTGAYEQYF. The CDR3 DNA reads as TGTGCCAGCAGCAGGACAGGGGCTTACGAGCAGTACTTC. This rearrangement joins TRBV5-4 to TRBJ2-7, with TRBD1 matching 9 bases. This CDR3 comprises 13 residues. The germline CDR1 and CDR2 sequences are SGHNT and YYREEE (reference sequence). V was pared by 4 bases and J by 4 bases, with 3 bases of the junction left unmatched. The full variable domain, completed using reference TRBV5-4 and TRBJ2-7, is ETGVTQSPTHLIKTRGQQVTLRCSSQSGHNTVSWYQQALGQGPQFIFQYYREEENGRGNFPPRFSGLQFPNYSSELNVNALELDDSALYLCASSRTGAYEQYFGPGTRLTVT.

The chain recombines TRBV11-1 with TRBJ2-7, with no clear D. V lost 4 bases and J lost 0, with 1 base in between. The CDR3 is made up of 11 amino acids. Germline CDR1 SGHAT, CDR2 FQDESV (reference sequence). This chain's CDR3 is CASSYSYEQYF. In nucleotides, the CDR3 is TGTGCCAGCAGCTACTCCTACGAGCAGTACTTC.

There are a few counts of this clone. The chain uses TRBV15 and TRBJ2-2; 8 nucleotides match TRBD2. Trimming removed 1 base from V and 7 bases from J; junction bases left unmatched: 8. The CDR3 length is 16 residues. CDR1 is LNHNV and CDR2 is YYDKDF in the germline V gene (reference sequence). The CDR3 is CATSRGIAGLDGELFF. The CDR3 nucleotides read TGTGCCACCAGCAGAGGAATAGCGGGGTTGGACGGGGAGCTGTTTTTT.

This clone has just one count. The chain uses TRBV11-2 and TRBJ2-7; D possibly corresponds to TRBD1 (7 bases). CDR3 length: 16 residues. Germline CDR1 reads SGHAT; CDR2 reads FQNNGV. The V and J ends lost 4 bases and 1 base respectively, with 17 bases between them. This CDR3 is CASSSGGTAYSYEQYF. CDR3 nucleotide sequence: TGTGCCAGCAGCTCAGGGGGGACCGCCTATTCCTACGAGCAGTACTTC. The full variable domain, rest sourced from reference TRBV11-2 and TRBJ2-7, is EAGVAQSPRYKIIEKRQSVAFWCNPISGHATLYWYQQILGQGPKLLIQFQNNGVVDDSQLPKDRFSAERLKGVDSTLKIQPAKLEDSAVYLCASSSGGTAYSYEQYFGPGTRLTVT.

The chain joins TRBV28 to TRBJ1-4; D is ambiguous. Germline V CDR1 and CDR2: MDHEN, SYDVKM. V was shortened by 4 bases and J by 5 bases, with 14 bases between the two germline ends. The CDR3 is 15 residues long. The CDR3 sequence: CASSSHQLQNEKLFF. The CDR3 coding sequence is TGTGCCAGCAGTTCCCACCAGCTCCAGAATGAAAAACTGTTTTTT.

This clone showed up just once. The chain recombines TRBV9 with TRBJ2-7; weak D call: TRBD2 (5 bases). Trimming cost V 0 bases and J 2 bases, with 9 bases left between them. Germline assignment: CDR1 SGDLS and CDR2 YYNGEE. The CDR3 covers 14 residues. CDR3 DNA sequence: TGTGCCAGCAGCGTAGGTCCTAGCCCCTACGAGCAGTACTTC. Amino acids: CASSVGPSPYEQYF.

The chain has TRBV7-3 and TRBJ1-1; D might be TRBD1 (5 bases). The CDR3 has 13 residues. Trimming left V 3 bases short and J 5 bases short, with 10 bases between. Germline CDR1 reads SGHTA; CDR2 reads FQGTGA. The chain's CDR3 is CASSFQGSTEAFF. In nucleotides, the CDR3 is TGTGCCAGCAGCTTCCAGGGTTCGACTGAAGCTTTCTTT.

This clone has just a few counts. This chain joins TRBV18 and TRBJ1-1; tentatively, D is TRBD1 (5 bases). The CDR3 length is 12 residues. Trimming removed 3 bases at V and 11 bases at J, with 13 bases between. Germline V CDR1 and CDR2: KGHSH, LQKENI. CDR3 bases: TGTGCCAGCTCACCCCCCGGGGGGGTGGCTTTCTTT. Translating gives CASSPPGGVAFF. Based on the CDR3 plus reference TRBV18 and TRBJ1-1, the full variable domain is NAGVMQNPRHLVRRRGQEARLRCSPMKGHSHVYWYRQLPEEGLKFMVYLQKENIIDESGMPKERFSAEFPKEGPSILRIQQVVRGDSAAYFCASSPPGGVAFFGQGTRLTVV.

The chain uses TRBV9 and TRBJ2-7, with 8 bases identical to TRBD2. V was pared by 0 bases and J by 2 bases, with 4 bases of the junction left unmatched. The CDR3 spans 15 residues. Germline V gives CDR1 SGDLS, CDR2 YYNGEE. CDR3 sequence (DNA): TGTGCCAGCAGCGTAGGTCAGGGACTAGCCTACGAGCAGTACTTC. Protein: CASSVGQGLAYEQYF.

The chain recombines TRBV5-4 with TRBJ1-1; D is uncertain. Trimming stripped 0 bases from V and 4 bases from J, with 4 bases between. Germline assignment: CDR1 SGHNT and CDR2 YYREEE (reference sequence). This CDR3 has 12 residues. Here the CDR3 reads CASSLESTEAFF. The CDR3 DNA follows: TGTGCCAGCAGCTTGGAGAGCACTGAAGCTTTCTTT.

The chain joins TRBV6-5 to TRBJ1-1; D is unresolved. Trimming shortened V by 7 bases and J by 1 base, and 10 bases separated the two germline ends. Looked up from germline, CDR1 is MNHEY and CDR2 is SVGAGI. This CDR3 spans 13 amino acids. In nucleotides, the CDR3 is TGTGCCAGCACCAAAGAGGAGAACACTGAAGCTTTCTTT. This sequence encodes CASTKEENTEAFF.